The present entry profiles one T cell receptor (beta chain) with its context. Running of the assay took place at deep level. Each cell subset's genomic DNA was divided evenly among several immunoSEQ plates. The table came from immunoSEQ multiplex PCR; TCRdb's copy has only in-frame clones and leaves some out. This sample has about 960,000 clones, with more than 75% found just once. This entry comes from a study of shared clonotypes between healthy human individuals. The TCR originated in a man between 18 and 35 years old in good health. The sequenced sample was memory CD4+ T cells sorted from blood. Subset denoted: CD45RA-negative fraction.

The CDR3 sequence: CASSPRASQGNQPQHF. The CDR3 region has the DNA TGTGCCAGCAGCCCAAGGGCCAGCCAAGGAAATCAGCCCCAGCATTTT. This chain links TRBV7-2 with TRBJ1-5; D is unclear. Germline V lookup: CDR1 SGHTA, CDR2 FQGNSA. V was clipped by 5 bases and J by 4 bases, with 18 bases between them. This CDR3 has 16 amino acids.